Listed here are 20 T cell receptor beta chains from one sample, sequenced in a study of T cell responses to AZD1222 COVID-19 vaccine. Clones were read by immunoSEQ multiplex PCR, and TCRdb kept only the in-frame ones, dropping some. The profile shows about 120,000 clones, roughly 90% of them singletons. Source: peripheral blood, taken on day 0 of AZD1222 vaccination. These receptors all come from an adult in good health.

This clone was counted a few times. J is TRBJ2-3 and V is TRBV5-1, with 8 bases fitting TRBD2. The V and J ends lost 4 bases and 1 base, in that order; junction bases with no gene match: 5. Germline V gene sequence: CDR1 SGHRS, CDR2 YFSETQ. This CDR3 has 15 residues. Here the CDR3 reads CASSPRAGGTDTQYF. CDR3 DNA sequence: TGCGCCAGCAGCCCGCGAGCGGGGGGCACAGATACGCAGTATTTT.

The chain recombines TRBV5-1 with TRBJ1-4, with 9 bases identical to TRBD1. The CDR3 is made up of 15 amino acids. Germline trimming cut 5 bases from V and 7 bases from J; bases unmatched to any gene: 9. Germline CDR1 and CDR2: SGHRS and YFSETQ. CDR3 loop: CASSFDGTGLEKLFF. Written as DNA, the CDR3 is TGCGCCAGCAGTTTCGACGGGACAGGGCTTGAAAAACTGTTTTTT.

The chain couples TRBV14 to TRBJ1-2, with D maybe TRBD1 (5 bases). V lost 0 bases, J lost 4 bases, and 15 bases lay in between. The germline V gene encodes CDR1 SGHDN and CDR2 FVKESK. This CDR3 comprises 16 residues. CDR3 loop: CASSQERGYRSYGYTF. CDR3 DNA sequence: TGTGCCAGCAGCCAAGAGAGGGGCTACAGGAGCTATGGCTACACCTTC. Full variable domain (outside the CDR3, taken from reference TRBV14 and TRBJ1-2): EAGVTQFPSHSVIEKGQTVTLRCDPISGHDNLYWYRRVMGKEIKFLLHFVKESKQDESGMPNNRFLAERTGGTYSTLKVQPAELEDSGVYFCASSQERGYRSYGYTFGSGTRLTVV.

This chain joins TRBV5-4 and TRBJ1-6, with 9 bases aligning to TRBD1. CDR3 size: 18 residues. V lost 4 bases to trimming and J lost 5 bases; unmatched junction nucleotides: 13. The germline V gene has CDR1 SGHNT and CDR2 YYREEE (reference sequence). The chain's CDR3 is CASSPAGTGSINNSPLHF. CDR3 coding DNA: TGTGCCAGCAGCCCTGCGGGGACAGGGAGTATCAATAATTCACCCCTCCACTTT.

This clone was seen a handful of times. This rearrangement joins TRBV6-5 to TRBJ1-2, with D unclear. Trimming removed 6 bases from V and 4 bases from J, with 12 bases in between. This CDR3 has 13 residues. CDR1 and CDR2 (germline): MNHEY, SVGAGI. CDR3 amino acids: CASRIAVAYGYTF. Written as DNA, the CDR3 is TGTGCCAGCAGGATCGCGGTCGCCTATGGCTACACCTTC.

The DNA of the CDR3 is TGTGCCAGCAGTTTGGGCAGCATGAACACTGAAGCTTTCTTT. As protein: CASSLGSMNTEAFF. J is TRBJ1-1 and V is TRBV28; no reliable D call. The germline V gene has CDR1 MDHEN and CDR2 SYDVKM. The CDR3 is 14 residues long. Trimming took 3 bases from V and 0 from J, leaving 8 bases between them. The variable domain in full, with the rest retrieved from reference TRBV28 and TRBJ1-1, is DVKVTQSSRYLVKRTGEKVFLECVQDMDHENMFWYRQDPGLGLRLIYFSYDVKMKEKGDIPEGYSVSREKKERFSLILESASTNQTSMYLCASSLGSMNTEAFFGQGTRLTVV.

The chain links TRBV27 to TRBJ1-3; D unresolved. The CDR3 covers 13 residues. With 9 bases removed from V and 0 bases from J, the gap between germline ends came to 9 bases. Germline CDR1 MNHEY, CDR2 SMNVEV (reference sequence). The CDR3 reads CASKAASGNTIYF. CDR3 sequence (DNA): TGTGCCAGTAAGGCGGCCTCTGGAAACACCATATATTTT.

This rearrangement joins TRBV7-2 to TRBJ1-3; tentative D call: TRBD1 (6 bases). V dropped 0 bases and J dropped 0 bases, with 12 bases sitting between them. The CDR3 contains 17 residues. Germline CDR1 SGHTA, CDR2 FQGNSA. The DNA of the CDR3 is TGTGCCAGCAGCTTAGCAGGGGGGGGGAGCTCTGGAAACACCATATATTTT. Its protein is CASSLAGGGSSGNTIYF.

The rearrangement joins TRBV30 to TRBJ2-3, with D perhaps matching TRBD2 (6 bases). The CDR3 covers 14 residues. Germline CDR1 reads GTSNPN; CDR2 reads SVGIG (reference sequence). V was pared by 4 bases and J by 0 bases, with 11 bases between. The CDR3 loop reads CAWIPAGSTDTQYF. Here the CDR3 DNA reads TGTGCCTGGATCCCCGCGGGGAGCACAGATACGCAGTATTTT.

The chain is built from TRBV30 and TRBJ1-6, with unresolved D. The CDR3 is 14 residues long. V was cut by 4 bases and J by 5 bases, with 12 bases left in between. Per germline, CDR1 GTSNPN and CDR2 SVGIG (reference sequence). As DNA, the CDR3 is TGTGCCTGGATCGGCACAGCAGATAATTCACCCCTCCACTTT. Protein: CAWIGTADNSPLHF.

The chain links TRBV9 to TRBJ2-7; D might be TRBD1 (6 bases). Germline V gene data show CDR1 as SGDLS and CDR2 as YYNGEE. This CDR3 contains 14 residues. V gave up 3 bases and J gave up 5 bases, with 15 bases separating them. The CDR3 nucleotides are TGTGCCAGCAGCGGTACACAGGGTCTCCACGAGCAGTACTTC. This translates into CASSGTQGLHEQYF.

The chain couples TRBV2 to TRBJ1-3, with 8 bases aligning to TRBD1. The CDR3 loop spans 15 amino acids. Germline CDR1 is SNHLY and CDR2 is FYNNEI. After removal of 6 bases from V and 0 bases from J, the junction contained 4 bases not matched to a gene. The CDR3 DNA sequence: TGTGCCAGCAGCTCCGGGACAGGCTCTGGAAACACCATATATTTT. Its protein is CASSSGTGSGNTIYF.

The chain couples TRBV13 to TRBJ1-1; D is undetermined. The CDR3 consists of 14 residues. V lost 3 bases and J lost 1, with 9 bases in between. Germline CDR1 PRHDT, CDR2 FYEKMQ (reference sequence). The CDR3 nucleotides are TGTGCCAGCAGCTTGTATGCCGAGAACACTGAAGCTTTCTTT. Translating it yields CASSLYAENTEAFF.

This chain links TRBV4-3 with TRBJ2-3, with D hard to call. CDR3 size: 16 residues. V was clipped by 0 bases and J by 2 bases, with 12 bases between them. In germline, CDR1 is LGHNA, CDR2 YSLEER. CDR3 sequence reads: CASSQDSGPHTDTQYF. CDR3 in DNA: TGCGCCAGCAGCCAAGATTCCGGGCCTCACACAGATACGCAGTATTTT.

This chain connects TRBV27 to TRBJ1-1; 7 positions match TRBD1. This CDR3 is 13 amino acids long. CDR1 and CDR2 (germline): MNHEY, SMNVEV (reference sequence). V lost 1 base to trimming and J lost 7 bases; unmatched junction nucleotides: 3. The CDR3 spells CASSLYPGGEAFF. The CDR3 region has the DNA TGTGCCAGCAGTTTATACCCAGGGGGTGAAGCTTTCTTT.

CDR3 bases: TGTGCCAGTACCCTGGGGACATCTGGAAACACCATATATTTT. Amino acid sequence: CASTLGTSGNTIYF. The rearrangement joins TRBV19 to TRBJ1-3, with a tentative D call TRBD1 (6 bases). The ends were cut back, 7 bases at V and 1 base at J, with 11 bases in the middle. The CDR3 is 14 amino acids. Germline V gene lookup returns CDR1 LNHDA and CDR2 SQIVND (reference sequence).

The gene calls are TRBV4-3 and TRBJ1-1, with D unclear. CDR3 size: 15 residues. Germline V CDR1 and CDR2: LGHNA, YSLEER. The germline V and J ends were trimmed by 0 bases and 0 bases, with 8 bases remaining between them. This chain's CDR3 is CASSQDWAVNTEAFF. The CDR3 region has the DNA TGCGCCAGCAGCCAAGATTGGGCGGTGAACACTGAAGCTTTCTTT.

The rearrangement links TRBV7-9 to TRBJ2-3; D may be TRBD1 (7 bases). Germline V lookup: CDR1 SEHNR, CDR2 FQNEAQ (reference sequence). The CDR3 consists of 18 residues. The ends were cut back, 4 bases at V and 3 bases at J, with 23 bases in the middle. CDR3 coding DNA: TGTGCCAGCAGCTCCCTGACAGGGAGGTCCCGAGGGACAGATACGCAGTATTTT. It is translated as CASSSLTGRSRGTDTQYF.

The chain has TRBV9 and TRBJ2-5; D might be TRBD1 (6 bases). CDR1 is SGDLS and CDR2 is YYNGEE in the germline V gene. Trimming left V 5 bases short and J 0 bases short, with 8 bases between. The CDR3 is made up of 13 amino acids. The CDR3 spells CASSRQDQETQYF. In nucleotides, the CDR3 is TGTGCCAGCAGTCGACAGGACCAAGAGACCCAGTACTTC.

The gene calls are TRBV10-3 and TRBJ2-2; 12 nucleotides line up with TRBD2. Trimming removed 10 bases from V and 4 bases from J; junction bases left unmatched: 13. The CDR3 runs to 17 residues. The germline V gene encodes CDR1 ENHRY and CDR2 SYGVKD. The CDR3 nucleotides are TGTGCCACCCTATTTCCTACTAGCGGGGGGACCACCGGGGAGCTGTTTTTT. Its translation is CATLFPTSGGTTGELFF.